This passage covers 31 T cell receptor beta chains from one sample sequenced in a study of cytomegalovirus exposure and HLA in healthy donors. The study ran its PCR with 60 Vbeta and 13 Jbeta primers. Sequencing was performed with immunoSEQ multiplex PCR; in TCRdb, only in-frame clones are kept and a portion is missing. The sample lists 80,000 to 100,000 clones, about 81% seen once, with 1.4% in the top ten. The sequenced sample was PBMCs. All receptors come from a man aged 40-49 years in good health and CMV-seronegative.

The chain joins TRBV5-6 to TRBJ2-2; 7 bases align to TRBD1. The V gene end was trimmed by 5 bases and the J gene end by 6 bases; junction bases not matched to a gene: 10. The CDR3 sequence is 15 residues long. Germline CDR1 reads SGHDT; CDR2 reads YYEEEE. The CDR3 loop reads CASSEGRGQPGELFF. CDR3 nucleotides: TGTGCCAGCAGTGAGGGAAGGGGGCAGCCCGGGGAGCTGTTTTTT.

The chain joins TRBV5-4 to TRBJ2-7; TRBD2 aligns across 10 bases. This CDR3 is 15 amino acids long. V lost 2 bases, J lost 3 bases, and 5 bases stayed unmatched. The germline V gene has CDR1 SGHNT and CDR2 YYREEE (reference sequence). The CDR3 protein is CASSFSGGPRYEQYF. The CDR3 region has the DNA TGTGCCAGCAGCTTTAGCGGGGGGCCTCGCTACGAGCAGTACTTC.

A remark on this clone: Other DNA sequences from this sample encode an identical CDR3 as well. The chain recombines TRBV7-2 with TRBJ2-1, with D perhaps TRBD1 (6 bases). CDR1 and CDR2 from the germline V gene are SGHTA and FQGNSA. Trimming left V 5 bases short and J 11 bases short, with 13 bases between. This CDR3 is 12 amino acids long. CDR3 protein: CASSLDRRKQFF. The DNA for the CDR3 is TGTGCCAGCAGCCTAGACAGGAGAAAGCAGTTCTTC.

The rearrangement uses TRBV2 and TRBJ2-2; D perhaps matches TRBD1 (6 bases). V lost 0 bases and J lost 4, with 9 bases in between. Germline loops: CDR1 SNHLY, CDR2 FYNNEI. The CDR3 totals 15 residues. CDR3 coding DNA: TGTGCCAGCAGTGAAGCGGTGGGGGCCACCGGGGAGCTGTTTTTT. It specifies CASSEAVGATGELFF. The complete variable domain, with remaining parts taken from reference TRBV2 and TRBJ2-2, reads EPEVTQTPSHQVTQMGQEVILRCVPISNHLYFYWYRQILGQKVEFLVSFYNNEISEKSEIFDDQFSVERPDGSNFTLKIRSTKLEDSAMYFCASSEAVGATGELFFGEGSRLTVL.

This rearrangement joins TRBV9 to TRBJ2-1; the match to TRBD1 covers 10 bases. The germline gives CDR1 SGDLS, CDR2 YYNGEE. V lost 3 bases to trimming and J lost 4 bases; unmatched junction nucleotides: 7. The CDR3 is made up of 16 amino acids. The CDR3 sequence is CASSAKTGGRYNEQFF. The CDR3 nucleotides read TGTGCCAGCAGCGCAAAGACAGGGGGCCGATACAATGAGCAGTTCTTC.

V usage is TRBV5-1 and J usage is TRBJ1-2; weak D call: TRBD1 (5 bases). Trimming took off 0 bases at V and 8 bases at J, with 20 bases between the two ends. CDR1 and CDR2 (germline): SGHRS, YFSETQ. The CDR3 contains 16 residues. The CDR3 region is CASSLVLQASNGGYTF. As DNA, the CDR3 is TGCGCCAGCAGCTTGGTTCTACAGGCCTCGAATGGGGGCTACACCTTC.

In this sample, this clone turned up a few times. This rearrangement joins TRBV2 to TRBJ1-6; D gene uncertain. Germline-derived CDR1 and CDR2 are SNHLY and FYNNEI. This CDR3 has 13 amino acids. V was pared by 5 bases and J by 9 bases, with 11 bases between. CDR3 in amino acids: CASSPARGSPLHF. CDR3 in DNA: TGTGCCAGCAGTCCAGCCAGAGGTTCACCCCTCCACTTT.

Only a few counts were recorded for this clone. The chain is built from TRBV27 and TRBJ1-1; possible D gene TRBD1, 5 bases. The CDR3 has 14 residues. Trimming shortened V by 8 bases and J by 4 bases, and 17 bases separated the two germline ends. From germline, CDR1 is MNHEY and CDR2 SMNVEV (reference sequence). CDR3 coding DNA: TGTGCCAGCCGCGCGGGGGGGGTGGGCACTGAAGCTTTCTTT. As protein: CASRAGGVGTEAFF.

This clone has only a few counts. This chain joins TRBV11-1 and TRBJ2-7; D might be TRBD1 (5 bases). This CDR3 is built from 13 residues. Deletions cut 1 base from V and 5 bases from J, with 9 bases between. Germline V gene sequence: CDR1 SGHAT, CDR2 FQDESV (reference sequence). CDR3 protein: CASSLVRGNEQYF. For the CDR3, the DNA is TGTGCCAGCAGCTTAGTTAGGGGAAACGAGCAGTACTTC.

The chain recombines TRBV6-4 with TRBJ1-6, with D tentatively TRBD1 (5 bases). Trimming took off 7 bases at V and 4 bases at J, with 14 bases between the two ends. There are 15 residues in the CDR3. Germline assignment: CDR1 MRHNA and CDR2 SNTAGT. CDR3: CASTFRDLYNSPLHF. For the CDR3, the DNA is TGTGCCAGCACCTTCCGGGACTTATATAATTCACCCCTCCACTTT.

A few counts support this clone. The chain has TRBV5-6 and TRBJ2-7, with 9 bases fitting TRBD1. The V gene end was trimmed by 3 bases and the J gene end by 2 bases; junction bases not matched to a gene: 6. The CDR3 consists of 15 residues. Germline CDR1 is SGHDT and CDR2 is YYEEEE. The CDR3 is CASSYRDRVTYEQYF. The CDR3 DNA sequence: TGTGCCAGCAGCTACCGGGACAGGGTCACCTACGAGCAGTACTTC.

The chain employs TRBV4-1 and TRBJ2-2; D not resolved. Trimming removed 4 bases from V and 4 bases from J, with 16 bases in between. Germline V gene sequence: CDR1 MGHRA, CDR2 YSYEKL. The CDR3 sequence is 16 residues long. The CDR3 is CASSPTGSIGTGELFF. In nucleotides, the CDR3 is TGCGCCAGCAGCCCAACCGGGTCAATAGGCACCGGGGAGCTGTTTTTT.

The rearrangement joins TRBV9 to TRBJ1-6, with D uncertain. The CDR3 runs 12 residues. The V gene's germline CDR1 is SGDLS and CDR2 YYNGEE. V gave up 3 bases and J gave up 8 bases, with 6 bases separating them. The DNA of the CDR3 is TGTGCCAGCAGCGAAACGGATTCACCCCTCCACTTT. Its protein is CASSETDSPLHF.

The J gene is TRBJ1-4, the V gene TRBV4-1, with 9 bases lining up with TRBD1. V shed 3 bases, J shed 4 bases, and the junction held 6 bases outside the gene matches. This CDR3 is 16 amino acids long. Germline V gene sequence: CDR1 MGHRA, CDR2 YSYEKL. The CDR3 reads CASSQGQGSYNEKLFF. The CDR3 DNA reads as TGCGCCAGCAGCCAGGGACAGGGTAGCTATAATGAAAAACTGTTTTTT.

The chain joins TRBV6-6 to TRBJ1-1; no firm D call. Germline assignment: CDR1 MNHNY and CDR2 SVGAGI (reference sequence). The CDR3 covers 11 residues. V lost 6 bases and J lost 7, with 9 bases in between. The CDR3 protein is CASSPGSEAFF. The CDR3 DNA is TGTGCCAGCAGCCCGGGTAGTGAAGCTTTCTTT.

This sequence joins TRBV5-6 and TRBJ2-7; 9 positions agree with TRBD2. Germline V gene lookup returns CDR1 SGHDT and CDR2 YYEEEE. Germline trimming cut 0 bases from V and 3 bases from J; bases unmatched to any gene: 7. This CDR3 spans 16 amino acids. In nucleotides, the CDR3 is TGTGCCAGCAGCTTGGGCGGGGGGGCTAGGGTCTACGAGCAGTACTTC. This codes for CASSLGGGARVYEQYF.

V and J are TRBV10-1 and TRBJ1-5, with a possible D match to TRBD1 (5 bases). Germline assignment: CDR1 WNHNN and CDR2 SYGVQD (reference sequence). Deletions cut 2 bases from V and 8 bases from J, with 10 bases between. The CDR3 runs to 13 residues. The CDR3 DNA sequence: TGCGCCAGCAGTGAGGGGGCTCGGGAGCCCCAGCATTTT. Its protein is CASSEGAREPQHF.

This chain uses TRBV6-5 with TRBJ1-2, with 7 bases lining up with TRBD1. The V gene end was trimmed by 6 bases and the J gene end by 4 bases; junction bases not matched to a gene: 8. This CDR3 has 14 residues. Germline lookup yields CDR1 MNHEY and CDR2 SVGAGI. The CDR3 coding sequence is TGTGCCAGCAGGACCCCGGGACAGTTCTATGGCTACACCTTC. This codes for CASRTPGQFYGYTF.

The V and J genes are TRBV15 and TRBJ2-1, with TRBD2 as a possible D gene (6 bases). CDR3 length: 14 amino acids. Germline CDR1 is LNHNV and CDR2 is YYDKDF (reference sequence). Between the trimmed V and J ends, which lost 4 bases and 7 bases, there was a span of 14 bases. CDR3 loop: CATSTGPGGNEQFF. CDR3 DNA: TGTGCCACCAGCACAGGCCCCGGAGGGAATGAGCAGTTCTTC. Variable domain in full (rest from reference TRBV15 and TRBJ2-1): DAMVIQNPRYQVTQFGKPVTLSCSQTLNHNVMYWYQQKSSQAPKLLFHYYDKDFNNEADTPDNFQSRRPNTSFCFLDIRSPGLGDTAMYLCATSTGPGGNEQFFGPGTRLTVL.

This chain joins TRBV28 and TRBJ2-2, with TRBD1 matching 7 bases. The CDR3 is 19 residues long. Germline V gives CDR1 MDHEN, CDR2 SYDVKM. V gave up 1 base and J gave up 3 bases; unmatched junction bases: 14. CDR3 protein: CASSLYLDRPGWDTGELFF. CDR3 nucleotides: TGTGCCAGCAGTTTATACCTGGACAGGCCCGGATGGGACACCGGGGAGCTGTTTTTT.

The chain uses TRBV5-1 and TRBJ2-5; D gene unclear. Per germline, CDR1 SGHRS and CDR2 YFSETQ. The ends were cut back, 4 bases at V and 0 bases at J, with 10 bases in the middle. This CDR3 has 14 amino acids. CDR3 in DNA: TGCGCCAGCAGCCCTTTTCGGGACCAAGAGACCCAGTACTTC. This codes for CASSPFRDQETQYF.

The chain recombines TRBV7-2 with TRBJ2-7; 7 bases fit TRBD1. V lost 5 bases to trimming and J lost 6 bases; unmatched junction nucleotides: 10. CDR1 and CDR2 from the germline V gene are SGHTA and FQGNSA. This CDR3 region has 14 residues. The CDR3: CASSPRRGYVEQYF. For the CDR3, the DNA is TGTGCCAGCAGCCCCCGCAGGGGGTACGTCGAGCAGTACTTC.

The chain uses TRBV7-6 and TRBJ2-7, with D possibly matching TRBD2 (5 bases). The CDR3 has 15 amino acids. Trimming took 4 bases from V and 5 from J, leaving 18 bases between them. The germline gives CDR1 SGHVS, CDR2 FNYEAQ. The CDR3 coding sequence is TGTGCCAGCAGCTCAAGAGGGCTGTGGGTCGACGAGCAGTACTTC. It translates to CASSSRGLWVDEQYF. The full variable domain, in which reference TRBV7-6 and TRBJ2-7 provide the parts outside the CDR3, is GAGVSQSPRYKVTKRGQDVALRCDPISGHVSLYWYRQALGQGPEFLTYFNYEAQQDKSGLPNDRFSAERPEGSISTLTIQRTEQRDSAMYRCASSSRGLWVDEQYFGPGTRLTVT.

V gene TRBV29-1 combines with J gene TRBJ2-2, with a weak D call TRBD1 (5 bases). Trimming pared 4 bases from V and 0 bases from J, leaving 9 bases between. Germline loops: CDR1 SQVTM, CDR2 ANQGSEA. There are 14 residues in the CDR3. This chain's CDR3 is CSVVEQANTGELFF. The CDR3 DNA reads TGCAGCGTTGTCGAACAGGCGAACACCGGGGAGCTGTTTTTT.

The chain recombines TRBV7-8 with TRBJ2-2, with 8 nucleotides matching TRBD2. J gave up 7 bases and V 7 bases, and 14 bases lay outside the gene matches. The CDR3 contains 16 residues. CDR1 and CDR2 (germline): SGHVS, FQNEAQ. CDR3 nucleotides: TGTGCCAGCAACCCCCGCCCCCGGGGGGGGGACGGGGAGCTGTTTTTT. Translated, it gives CASNPRPRGGDGELFF.

The chain combines TRBV5-1 with TRBJ2-1; the match to TRBD2 covers 8 bases. J lost 8 bases, V lost 3 bases, and 13 bases had no gene match. CDR1 and CDR2 (germline): SGHRS, YFSETQ. The CDR3 has 16 residues. The CDR3 is CASSSSPGGTTYEQFF. The DNA for the CDR3 is TGCGCCAGCAGCTCCTCCCCGGGGGGGACTACATATGAGCAGTTCTTC.

This clone has more than one count but fewer than ten. This chain connects TRBV5-5 to TRBJ2-2, with D perhaps TRBD2 (6 bases). There are 19 residues in the CDR3. CDR1 is SGHKS, CDR2 YYEKEE, per germline (reference sequence). V lost 0 bases and J lost 4, with 22 bases in between. CDR3 DNA sequence: TGTGCCAGCAGCTTGGTTCCGGACTCGACCTCAGCGGGCACCGGGGAGCTGTTTTTT. It translates to CASSLVPDSTSAGTGELFF. Full variable domain (outside the CDR3, taken from reference TRBV5-5 and TRBJ2-2): DAGVTQSPTHLIKTRGQQVTLRCSPISGHKSVSWYQQVLGQGPQFIFQYYEKEERGRGNFPDRFSARQFPNYSSELNVNALLLGDSALYLCASSLVPDSTSAGTGELFFGEGSRLTVL.

This clone turned up a few times. The chain has TRBV19 and TRBJ2-1; no definite D call. The CDR3 extends over 16 amino acids. Germline-derived CDR1 and CDR2 are LNHDA and SQIVND (reference sequence). V was clipped by 3 bases and J by 0 bases, with 12 bases between them. Here the CDR3 reads CASSIQGGSSYNEQFF. As DNA, the CDR3 is TGTGCCAGTAGTATTCAAGGCGGTAGCTCCTACAATGAGCAGTTCTTC. The full variable domain, in which reference TRBV19 and TRBJ2-1 provide the parts outside the CDR3, is DGGITQSPKYLFRKEGQNVTLSCEQNLNHDAMYWYRQDPGQGLRLIYYSQIVNDFQKGDIAEGYSVSREKKESFPLTVTSAQKNPTAFYLCASSIQGGSSYNEQFFGPGTRLTVL.

This chain joins TRBV7-9 and TRBJ2-7, with D tentatively TRBD2 (5 bases). CDR3 length: 15 residues. The germline V gene encodes CDR1 SEHNR and CDR2 FQNEAQ (reference sequence). Trimming took off 5 bases at V and 2 bases at J, with 16 bases between the two ends. Written as DNA, the CDR3 is TGTGCCAGCAGCCCGATTTCGACGGGAACCTACGAGCAGTACTTC. This translates into CASSPISTGTYEQYF.

The rearrangement uses TRBV6-6 and TRBJ2-7; 9 positions agree with TRBD1. The CDR3 extends over 13 amino acids. Trimming removed 2 bases from V and 5 bases from J; junction bases left unmatched: 1. The V gene's germline CDR1 is MNHNY and CDR2 SVGAGI (reference sequence). CDR3 loop: CASSYRDRDEQYF. The CDR3 bases are TGTGCCAGCAGTTACCGGGACAGGGACGAGCAGTACTTC.

The rearrangement joins TRBV28 to TRBJ1-2; D perhaps matches TRBD1 (6 bases). This CDR3 is 14 amino acids long. The V end lost 6 bases, the J end lost 5 bases, and 16 bases lay between the germline ends. From germline, CDR1 is MDHEN and CDR2 SYDVKM. The CDR3 loop is CASSAPTGSYGYTF. The CDR3 DNA reads TGTGCCAGCAGCGCTCCGACAGGATCTTATGGCTACACCTTC.